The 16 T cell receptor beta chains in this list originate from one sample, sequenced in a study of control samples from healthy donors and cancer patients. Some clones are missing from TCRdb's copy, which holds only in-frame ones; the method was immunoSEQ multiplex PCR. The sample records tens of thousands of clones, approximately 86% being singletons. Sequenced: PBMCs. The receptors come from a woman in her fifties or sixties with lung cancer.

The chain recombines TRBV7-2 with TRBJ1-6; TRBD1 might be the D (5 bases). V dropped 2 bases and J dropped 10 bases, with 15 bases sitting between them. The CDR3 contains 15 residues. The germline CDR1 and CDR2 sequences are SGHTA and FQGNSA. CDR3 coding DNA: TGTGCCAGCAGCTTAATTGGGGCTGAACGCTCACCCCTCCACTTT. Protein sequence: CASSLIGAERSPLHF.

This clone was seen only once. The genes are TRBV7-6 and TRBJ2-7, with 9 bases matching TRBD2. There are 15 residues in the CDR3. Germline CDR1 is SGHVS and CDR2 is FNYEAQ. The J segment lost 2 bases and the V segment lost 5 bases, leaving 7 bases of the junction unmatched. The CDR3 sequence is CASSQTSGGTYEQYF. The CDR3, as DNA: TGTGCCAGCAGCCAGACCAGCGGGGGGACCTACGAGCAGTACTTC.

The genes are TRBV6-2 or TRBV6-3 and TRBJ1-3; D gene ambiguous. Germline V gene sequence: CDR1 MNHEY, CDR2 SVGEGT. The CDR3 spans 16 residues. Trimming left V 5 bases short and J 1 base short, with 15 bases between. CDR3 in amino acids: CASSHLFQPSGNTIYF. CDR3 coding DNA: TGTGCCAGCAGTCACTTATTTCAACCGTCTGGAAACACCATATATTTT.

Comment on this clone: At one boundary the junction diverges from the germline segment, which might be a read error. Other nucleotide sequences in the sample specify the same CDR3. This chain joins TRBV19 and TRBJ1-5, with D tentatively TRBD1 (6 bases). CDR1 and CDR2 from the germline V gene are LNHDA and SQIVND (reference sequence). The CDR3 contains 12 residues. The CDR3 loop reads CASRFLGQPQHF. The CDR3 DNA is TGTGCCAGTAGATTCCTCGGACAGCCTCAGCATTTT.

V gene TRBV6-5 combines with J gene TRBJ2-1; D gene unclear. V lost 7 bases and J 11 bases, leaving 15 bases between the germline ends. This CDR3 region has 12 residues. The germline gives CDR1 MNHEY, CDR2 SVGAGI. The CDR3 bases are TGTGCCAGCACCGATCGGCGTGGACAGCAGTTCTTC. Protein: CASTDRRGQQFF.

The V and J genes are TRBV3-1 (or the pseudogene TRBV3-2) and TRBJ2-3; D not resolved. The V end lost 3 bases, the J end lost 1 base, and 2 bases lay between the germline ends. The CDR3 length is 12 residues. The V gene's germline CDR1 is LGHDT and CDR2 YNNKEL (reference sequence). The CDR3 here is CASSHRTDTQYF. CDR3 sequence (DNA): TGTGCCAGCAGCCACCGCACAGATACGCAGTATTTT.

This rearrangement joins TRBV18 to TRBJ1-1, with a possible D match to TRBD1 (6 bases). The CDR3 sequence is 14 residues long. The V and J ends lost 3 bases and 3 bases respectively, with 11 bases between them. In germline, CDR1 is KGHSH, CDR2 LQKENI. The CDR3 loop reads CASSPLQGDTEAFF. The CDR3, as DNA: TGTGCCAGCTCACCCCTACAGGGAGACACTGAAGCTTTCTTT.

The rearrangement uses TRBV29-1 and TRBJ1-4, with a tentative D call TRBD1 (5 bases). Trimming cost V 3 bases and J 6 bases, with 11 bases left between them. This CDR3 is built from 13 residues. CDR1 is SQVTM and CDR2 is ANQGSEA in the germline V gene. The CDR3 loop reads CSVDSGGDEKLFF. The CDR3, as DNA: TGCAGCGTTGATTCTGGGGGAGATGAAAAACTGTTTTTT.

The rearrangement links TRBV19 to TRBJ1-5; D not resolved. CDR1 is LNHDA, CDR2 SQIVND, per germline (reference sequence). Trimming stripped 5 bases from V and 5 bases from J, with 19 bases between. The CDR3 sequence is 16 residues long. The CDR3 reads CASSVYRVHTDQPQHF. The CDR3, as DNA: TGTGCCAGTAGTGTTTACCGGGTCCATACAGATCAGCCCCAGCATTTT.

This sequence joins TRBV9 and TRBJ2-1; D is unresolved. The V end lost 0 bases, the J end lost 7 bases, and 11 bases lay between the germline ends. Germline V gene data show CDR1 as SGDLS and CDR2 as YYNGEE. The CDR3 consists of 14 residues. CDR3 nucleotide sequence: TGTGCCAGCAGCGTAGTAGGTCAGGAAAATGAGCAGTTCTTC. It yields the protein CASSVVGQENEQFF.

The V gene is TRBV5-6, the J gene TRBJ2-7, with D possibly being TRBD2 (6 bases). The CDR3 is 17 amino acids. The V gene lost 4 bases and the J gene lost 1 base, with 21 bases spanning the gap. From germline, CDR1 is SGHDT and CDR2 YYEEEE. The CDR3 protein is CASSVSLGLTISYEQYF. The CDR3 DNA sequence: TGTGCCAGCAGCGTCTCCCTGGGACTCACAATTTCCTACGAGCAGTACTTC.

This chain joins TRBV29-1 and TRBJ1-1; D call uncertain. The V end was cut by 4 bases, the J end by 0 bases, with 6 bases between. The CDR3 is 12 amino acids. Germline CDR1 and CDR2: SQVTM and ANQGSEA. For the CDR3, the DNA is TGCAGCGTTGTATCTGTGAACACTGAAGCTTTCTTT. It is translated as CSVVSVNTEAFF.

CDR3 amino acids: CASSGEGIGNTIYF. The DNA for the CDR3 is TGTGCCAGCAGTGGGGAAGGGATCGGAAACACCATATATTTT. The chain employs TRBV2 and TRBJ1-3, with D uncertain. Between the trimmed V and J ends, which lost 4 bases and 4 bases, there was a span of 11 bases. The CDR3 is 14 residues long. Germline-derived CDR1 and CDR2 are SNHLY and FYNNEI.

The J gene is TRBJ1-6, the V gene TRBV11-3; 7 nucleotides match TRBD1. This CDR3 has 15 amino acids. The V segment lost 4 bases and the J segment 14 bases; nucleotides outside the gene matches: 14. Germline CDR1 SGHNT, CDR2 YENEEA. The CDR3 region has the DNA TGTGCCAGCAGCTCGGGGACAGAGCCCGATGGAGCCCTCCACTTT. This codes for CASSSGTEPDGALHF.

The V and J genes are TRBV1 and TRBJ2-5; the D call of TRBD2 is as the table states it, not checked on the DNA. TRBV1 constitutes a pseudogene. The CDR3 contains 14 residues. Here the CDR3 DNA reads TGCACCAGCAGCCTGGGGACTCTCCAAGAGACCCAGTACTTC. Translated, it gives CTSSLGTLQETQYF.

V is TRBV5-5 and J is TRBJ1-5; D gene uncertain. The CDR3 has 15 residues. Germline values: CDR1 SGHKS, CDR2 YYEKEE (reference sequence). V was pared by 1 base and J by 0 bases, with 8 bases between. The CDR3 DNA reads TGTGCCAGCAGCTTGTGGATAGATAGCAATCAGCCCCAGCATTTT. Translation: CASSLWIDSNQPQHF.